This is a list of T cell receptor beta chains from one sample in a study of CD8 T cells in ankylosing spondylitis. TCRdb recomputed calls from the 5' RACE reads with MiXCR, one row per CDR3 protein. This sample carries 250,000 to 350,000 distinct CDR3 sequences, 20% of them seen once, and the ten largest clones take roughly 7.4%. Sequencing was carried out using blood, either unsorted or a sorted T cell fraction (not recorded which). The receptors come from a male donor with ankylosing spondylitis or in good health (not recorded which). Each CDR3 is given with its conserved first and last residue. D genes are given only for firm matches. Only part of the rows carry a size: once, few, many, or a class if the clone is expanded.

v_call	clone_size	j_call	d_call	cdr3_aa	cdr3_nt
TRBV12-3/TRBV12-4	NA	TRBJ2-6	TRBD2	CASSLRLAGSGANVLTF	TGTGCCAGCAGTTTAAGACTAGCGGGGTCTGGGGCCAACGTCCTGACTTTC
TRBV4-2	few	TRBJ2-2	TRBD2	CASSHAAGNRAGELFF	TGTGCCAGCAGCCATGCAGCGGGGAACCGCGCCGGGGAGCTGTTTTTT
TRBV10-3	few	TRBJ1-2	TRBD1	CAIRGTAGYTF	TGTGCCATCAGGGGGACAGCTGGCTACACCTTC
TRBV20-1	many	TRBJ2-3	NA	CSAKRVTDTQYF	TGCAGTGCTAAGCGGGTCACAGATACGCAGTATTTT
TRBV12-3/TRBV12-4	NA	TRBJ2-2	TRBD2	CASSLDLLWKGLAGGSNTGELFF	TGTGCCAGCAGTTTAGATCTTCTGTGGAAGGGACTAGCGGGGGGTTCGAACACCGGGGAGCTGTTTTTT
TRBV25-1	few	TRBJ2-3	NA	CASSEWAGATDTQYF	TGTGCCAGCAGTGAATGGGCAGGGGCCACAGATACGCAGTATTTT
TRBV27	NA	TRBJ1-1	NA	CASGTGYGMNTEAFF	TGTGCCAGCGGAACAGGGTATGGGATGAACACTGAAGCTTTCTTT
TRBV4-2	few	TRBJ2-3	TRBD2	CASSQDDRGLAGGHTDTQYF	TGTGCCAGCAGCCAAGATGATCGCGGACTAGCGGGAGGCCACACAGATACGCAGTATTTT
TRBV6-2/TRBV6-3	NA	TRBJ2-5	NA	CASSYSGVSQETQYF	TGTGCCAGCAGTTACTCAGGGGTCAGCCAAGAGACCCAGTACTTC
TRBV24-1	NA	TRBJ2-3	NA	CATSEVPAGLQYF	TGTGCCACCAGTGAGGTGCCCGCTGGATTACAGTATTTT
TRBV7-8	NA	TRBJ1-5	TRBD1	CASSVSTGFNQPQHF	TGTGCCAGCAGCGTATCGACAGGGTTTAATCAGCCCCAGCATTTT
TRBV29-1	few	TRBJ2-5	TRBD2	CSVLTSGIETQYF	TGCAGCGTGCTGACTAGCGGCATAGAGACCCAGTACTTC
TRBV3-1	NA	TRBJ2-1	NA	CACCLGTLGSSYNEQFF	TGTGCCTGCTGCCTCGGGACGCTCGGGAGCTCCTACAATGAGCAGTTCTTC
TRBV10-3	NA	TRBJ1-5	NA	CAIRNEGLNQPQHF	TGTGCCATCAGAAATGAAGGACTCAATCAGCCCCAGCATTTT
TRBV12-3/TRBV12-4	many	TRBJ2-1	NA	CASSQDSVNEQFF	TGTGCCAGCAGTCAGGACTCCGTCAATGAGCAGTTCTTC
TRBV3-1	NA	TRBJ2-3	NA	CASSQERGITDTQYF	TGTGCCAGCAGCCAAGAACGGGGGATCACAGATACGCAGTATTTT
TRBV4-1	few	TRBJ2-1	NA	CASSPQGRERGTQFF	TGCGCCAGCAGCCCCCAGGGGAGGGAGAGAGGGACGCAGTTCTTC
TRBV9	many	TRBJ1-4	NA	CASSPRRQLDNEKLFF	TGTGCCAGCAGCCCGAGACGACAGTTAGACAATGAAAAACTGTTTTTT
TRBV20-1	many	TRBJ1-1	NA	CSARPGGGNTEAFF	TGCAGTGCTAGACCGGGGGGAGGTAACACTGAAGCTTTCTTT
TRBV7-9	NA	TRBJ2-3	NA	CASSPTRGTDTQYF	TGTGCCAGCAGCCCAACACGGGGCACAGATACGCAGTATTTT
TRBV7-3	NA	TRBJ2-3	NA	CASSLGTLGTDTQYF	TGTGCCAGCAGCTTAGGCACCCTTGGGACAGATACGCAGTATTTT
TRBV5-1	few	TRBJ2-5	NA	CASSFTRGETQYF	TGCGCCAGCAGCTTTACACGCGGGGAGACCCAGTACTTC
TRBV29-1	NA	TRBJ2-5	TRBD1	CSVPRTGTGRETQYF	TGCAGCGTTCCAAGAACCGGGACAGGGAGGGAGACCCAGTACTTC
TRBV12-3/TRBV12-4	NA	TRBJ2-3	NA	CASSLIFRGLGAARAQYF	TGTGCCAGCAGTTTAATTTTTCGAGGGCTGGGGGCGGCCAGGGCGCAGTATTTT
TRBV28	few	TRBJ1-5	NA	CASSLLAGGNQPQHF	TGTGCCAGCAGTTTATTGGCAGGGGGCAATCAGCCCCAGCATTTT
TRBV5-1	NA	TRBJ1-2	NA	CASSLGLGPGNYGYTF	TGCGCCAGCAGCTTAGGGTTAGGGCCCGGGAACTATGGCTACACCTTC
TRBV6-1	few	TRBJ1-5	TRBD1	CATRGQFNQPQHF	TGTGCCACCCGGGGACAGTTCAATCAGCCCCAGCATTTT
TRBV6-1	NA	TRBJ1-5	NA	CASRRRADQPQHF	TGTGCCAGCAGGCGCCGGGCCGACCAGCCCCAGCATTTT
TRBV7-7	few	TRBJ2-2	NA	CASSFDISGELFF	TGTGCTAGCAGCTTTGACATATCAGGGGAGCTGTTTTTT
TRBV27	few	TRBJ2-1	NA	CASSLDTTSSNEQFF	TGTGCCAGCAGTTTAGACACAACTAGTAGCAATGAGCAGTTCTTC
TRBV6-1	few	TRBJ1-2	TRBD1	CASSEAGTGWMYGYTF	TGTGCCAGCAGTGAAGCCGGGACAGGGTGGATGTATGGCTACACCTTC
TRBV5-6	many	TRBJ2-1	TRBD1	CASSLDRAHEQFF	TGTGCCAGCAGCCTGGACAGGGCCCATGAGCAGTTCTTC
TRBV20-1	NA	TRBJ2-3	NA	CSAVPLGDTQYF	TGCAGTGCTGTCCCCCTGGGAGATACGCAGTATTTT
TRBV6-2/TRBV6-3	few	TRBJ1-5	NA	CASNTGLRNQPQHF	TGTGCCAGCAATACAGGGTTGCGTAATCAGCCCCAGCATTTT
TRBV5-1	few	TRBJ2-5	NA	CASSPGLSRETQYF	TGCGCCAGCAGCCCCGGACTTTCCCGAGAGACCCAGTACTTC
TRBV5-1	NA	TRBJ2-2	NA	CASSLVDGELFF	TGCGCCAGCAGCTTGGTGGACGGGGAGCTGTTTTTT
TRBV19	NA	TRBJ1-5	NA	CASSTRVGSGNQPQHF	TGTGCCAGTAGTACCAGGGTTGGCTCAGGCAATCAGCCCCAGCATTTT
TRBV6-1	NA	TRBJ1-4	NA	CASRNTGTRNEKLFF	TGTGCCAGCAGGAATACCGGGACACGTAATGAAAAACTGTTTTTT
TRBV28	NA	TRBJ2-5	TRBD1	CASSSPTGSGETQYF	TGTGCCAGCAGTTCCCCGACAGGGTCCGGGGAGACCCAGTACTTC
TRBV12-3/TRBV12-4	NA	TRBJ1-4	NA	CASSSHGTNEKLFF	TGTGCCAGCAGTTCCCATGGCACTAATGAAAAACTGTTTTTT
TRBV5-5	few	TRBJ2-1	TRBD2	CASSLVAGGSSYNEQFF	TGTGCCAGCAGCTTGGTAGCGGGAGGTTCCTCCTACAATGAGCAGTTCTTC